Shown below are 24 T cell receptor beta chains from a single sample sequenced in a study of cytomegalovirus exposure and HLA in healthy donors. Researchers ran the PCR with 60 Vbeta and 13 Jbeta primers. TCRdb's table, derived via immunoSEQ multiplex PCR, lists solely in-frame clones and lacks some. Found here are 130,000 to 150,000 clones, about 84% of them singletons; the top ten hold around 3.7%. The specimen was PBMCs. Receptors were obtained from a male donor in good health and CMV-seronegative.

The table lists this clone with a few counts. For the CDR3, the DNA is TGTGCCACCACAGGGGCGAGGAACACTGAAGCTTTCTTT. Its translation: CATTGARNTEAFF. The chain links TRBV7-9 to TRBJ1-1, with 7 bases matching TRBD1. V dropped 10 bases and J dropped 1; count of bases not matched to a gene: 6. CDR3 length: 13 residues. The germline gives CDR1 SEHNR, CDR2 FQNEAQ (reference sequence).

This clone was seen just once. The chain joins TRBV28 to TRBJ1-5; TRBD1 aligns across 7 bases. This CDR3 spans 17 amino acids. The V gene's germline CDR1 is MDHEN and CDR2 SYDVKM. J lost 1 base, V lost 4 bases, and 10 bases had no gene match. CDR3 bases: TGTGCCAGCAGTTCCTACTTCGACAGGGTCAGCAATCAGCCCCAGCATTTT. Amino acids: CASSSYFDRVSNQPQHF.

J is TRBJ2-2 and V is TRBV5-8, with 10 bases matching TRBD1. The germline V gene encodes CDR1 SGHTS and CDR2 YDEGEE. The V gene end was trimmed by 5 bases and the J gene end by 6 bases; junction bases not matched to a gene: 4. The CDR3 has 14 residues. The CDR3 DNA reads TGTGCCAGCAGACCGACAGGGGGCCCCGGGGAGCTGTTTTTT. Its protein product is CASRPTGGPGELFF.

V usage is TRBV19 and J usage is TRBJ1-2; D remains ambiguous. V lost 7 bases and J lost 8, with 11 bases in between. Germline values: CDR1 LNHDA, CDR2 SQIVND (reference sequence). CDR3 length: 11 amino acids. The chain's CDR3 is CASTSGWGYTF. The CDR3 DNA is TGTGCCAGTACCTCCGGGTGGGGCTACACCTTC.

This clone was found once. V gene TRBV6-1 combines with J gene TRBJ2-1, with D perhaps matching TRBD1 (6 bases). The CDR3 is 15 amino acids. The V gene lost 4 bases and the J gene lost 3 bases, with 13 bases spanning the gap. Per the germline V gene, CDR1 is MNHNS and CDR2 is SASEGT. Written as DNA, the CDR3 is TGTGCCAGCAGTGTCAGGGGCGGAAACTACAATGAGCAGTTCTTC. Its protein is CASSVRGGNYNEQFF.

The rearrangement links TRBV11-3 to TRBJ2-2, with 9 bases matching TRBD1. Germline-derived CDR1 and CDR2 are SGHNT and YENEEA. The length of the CDR3 is 16 residues. V lost 5 bases and J lost 2; bases outside the gene matches: 6. The CDR3 DNA sequence: TGTGCCAGCAGCAAGCGGACAGGGGTTAACACCGGGGAGCTGTTTTTT. Translation gives CASSKRTGVNTGELFF.

V is TRBV19 and J is TRBJ2-6; tentatively, D is TRBD1 (6 bases). The CDR3 covers 15 residues. The V gene's germline CDR1 is LNHDA and CDR2 SQIVND (reference sequence). Trimming removed 7 bases from V and 4 bases from J, with 14 bases in between. The CDR3 loop reads CASKGQGYGANVLTF. CDR3 sequence (DNA): TGTGCCAGTAAAGGGCAGGGGTACGGGGCCAACGTCCTGACTTTC. Variable domain in full (rest from reference TRBV19 and TRBJ2-6): DGGITQSPKYLFRKEGQNVTLSCEQNLNHDAMYWYRQDPGQGLRLIYYSQIVNDFQKGDIAEGYSVSREKKESFPLTVTSAQKNPTAFYLCASKGQGYGANVLTFGAGSRLTVL.

This chain uses TRBV5-1 with TRBJ2-5; TRBD1 matches 11 bases. V was pared by 4 bases and J by 7 bases, with 9 bases of the junction left unmatched. The CDR3 is 15 residues long. CDR1 is SGHRS, CDR2 YFSETQ, per germline. The chain's CDR3 is CASSTGQGVRGTQYF. CDR3 nucleotide sequence: TGCGCCAGCAGCACGGGACAGGGGGTTCGGGGGACCCAGTACTTC.

The CDR3 coding sequence is TGTGCCAGCAAAGGTGGCAGGTCATACACCGGGGAGCTGTTTTTT. This encodes CASKGGRSYTGELFF. The V call is TRBV27, the J call TRBJ2-2; D uncertain. The CDR3 is 15 residues long. V lost 7 bases and J lost 3, with 15 bases in between. Germline CDR1 and CDR2: MNHEY and SMNVEV (reference sequence).

This chain joins TRBV2 and TRBJ1-2; TRBD1 might be the D (6 bases). The CDR3 is 13 residues long. Trimming stripped 2 bases from V and 8 bases from J, with 12 bases between. Germline V gene sequence: CDR1 SNHLY, CDR2 FYNNEI. The CDR3 reads CASSERAGDGYTF. The CDR3 DNA sequence: TGTGCCAGCAGTGAAAGGGCAGGGGACGGCTACACCTTC.

The V gene is TRBV6-1, the J gene TRBJ2-2; tentative D call: TRBD2 (6 bases). CDR1 and CDR2 from the germline V gene are MNHNS and SASEGT. The CDR3 totals 14 residues. The V end lost 4 bases, the J end lost 3 bases, and 9 bases lay between the germline ends. The CDR3 protein is CASSAGGDTGELFF. CDR3 nucleotides: TGTGCCAGCAGTGCCGGAGGGGACACCGGGGAGCTGTTTTTT.

The chain uses TRBV18 and TRBJ1-2; TRBD1 might be the D (5 bases). The germline V gene has CDR1 KGHSH and CDR2 LQKENI. The V gene lost 3 bases and the J gene lost 8 bases, with 13 bases spanning the gap. The length of the CDR3 is 13 residues. The CDR3 reads CASSPGEVWGYTF. As DNA, the CDR3 is TGTGCCAGCTCACCGGGGGAGGTCTGGGGCTACACCTTC.

The V gene is TRBV7-9, the J gene TRBJ1-1, with D maybe TRBD1 (5 bases). Trimming cost V 5 bases and J 8 bases, with 15 bases left between them. The CDR3 is 13 amino acids. The germline V gene encodes CDR1 SEHNR and CDR2 FQNEAQ (reference sequence). The CDR3 protein is CASSLRQKTEAFF. CDR3 nucleotides: TGTGCCAGCAGCCTAAGACAGAAAACGGAAGCTTTCTTT.

This clone occurred a few times. V and J are TRBV12-5 and TRBJ1-1; TRBD1 aligns across 7 bases. Germline V gives CDR1 LGHNT, CDR2 FRNRAP. The CDR3 sequence is 13 residues long. J gave up 3 bases and V 5 bases, and 3 bases lay outside the gene matches. This CDR3 reads CASGPGGHTEAFF. CDR3 DNA: TGTGCTAGTGGTCCAGGGGGTCACACTGAAGCTTTCTTT.

V is TRBV5-7 and J is TRBJ2-5; D possibly corresponds to TRBD2 (7 bases). TRBV5-7 is an ORF for which the function is uncertain. The CDR3 sequence is 16 residues long. The ends were cut back, 1 base at V and 6 bases at J, with 19 bases in the middle. The CDR3 DNA is TGTGCCAGCAGCTTGCAAGGGGGGGGCCTTTTAAAGACCCAGTACTTC. Residues: CASSLQGGGLLKTQYF.

The chain joins TRBV5-1 to TRBJ2-2, with TRBD2 matching 8 bases. After removal of 3 bases from V and 1 base from J, the junction contained 2 bases not matched to a gene. Per germline, CDR1 SGHRS and CDR2 YFSETQ. This CDR3 spans 15 amino acids. The DNA of the CDR3 is TGCGCCAGCAGCTCTAGCGGGTTGAACACCGGGGAGCTGTTTTTT. This gives the protein CASSSSGLNTGELFF.

The chain has TRBV27 and TRBJ2-7, with D tentatively TRBD1 (6 bases). Trimming left V 8 bases short and J 4 bases short, with 12 bases between. Germline V CDR1 and CDR2: MNHEY, SMNVEV (reference sequence). This CDR3 has 12 amino acids. The CDR3 loop reads CASGPQGYEQYF. CDR3 sequence (DNA): TGTGCCAGCGGACCACAGGGATACGAGCAGTACTTC.

The chain uses TRBV12-5 and TRBJ2-3; the D is unclear. CDR1 LGHNT and CDR2 FRNRAP come from the germline V gene. V was cut by 3 bases and J by 0 bases, with 13 bases left in between. This CDR3 has 16 residues. The CDR3 loop reads CASGFPPLPSTDTQYF. CDR3 coding DNA: TGTGCTAGTGGTTTTCCCCCCCTCCCTAGCACAGATACGCAGTATTTT.

As concerns this clone: A junction boundary mismatches the germline segment, possibly from a read error. This chain uses TRBV7-9 with TRBJ2-7; possible D gene TRBD2, 5 bases. Germline values: CDR1 SEHNR, CDR2 FQNEAQ (reference sequence). The CDR3 is made up of 13 amino acids. CDR3 DNA sequence: TGTTCCAGCAGCCAGCCGGGGTCCCACGAGCAGTACTTC. Residues: CSSSQPGSHEQYF.

This clone was counted a few times. This rearrangement joins TRBV19 to TRBJ2-7; TRBD1 agrees at 9 bases. Looked up from germline, CDR1 is LNHDA and CDR2 is SQIVND (reference sequence). This CDR3 is 15 amino acids long. J lost 7 bases, V lost 1 base, and 8 bases had no gene match. The CDR3 here is CASSIATGGRGEQYF. The CDR3 DNA reads TGTGCCAGTAGTATAGCGACAGGGGGACGGGGGGAGCAGTACTTC.

The chain uses TRBV30 and TRBJ2-2, with 7 bases matching TRBD1. Germline V gives CDR1 GTSNPN, CDR2 SVGIG (reference sequence). The ends lost 0 bases at V and 6 bases at J; junction bases unmatched: 10. The CDR3 runs to 16 residues. The CDR3 spells CAWSVLPRGTAGELFF. As DNA, the CDR3 is TGTGCCTGGAGTGTATTACCCAGGGGGACGGCCGGGGAGCTGTTTTTT.

The chain couples TRBV25-1 to TRBJ2-1, with D unresolved. Germline lookup yields CDR1 MGHDK and CDR2 SYGVNS. CDR3 length: 12 residues. The ends were cut back, 5 bases at V and 2 bases at J, with 4 bases in the middle. The CDR3 spells CASSTTYNEQFF. CDR3 nucleotide sequence: TGTGCCAGCAGTACAACCTACAATGAGCAGTTCTTC. Drawing the rest from reference TRBV25-1 and TRBJ2-1, the complete variable domain is EADIYQTPRYLVIGTGKKITLECSQTMGHDKMYWYQQDPGMELHLIHYSYGVNSTEKGDLSSESTVSRIRTEHFPLTLESARPSHTSQYLCASSTTYNEQFFGPGTRLTVL.

This sequence joins TRBV9 and TRBJ2-2; 9 nucleotides line up with TRBD2. Germline V lookup: CDR1 SGDLS, CDR2 YYNGEE. After removal of 4 bases from V and 3 bases from J, the junction contained 7 bases not matched to a gene. The CDR3 is made up of 16 amino acids. The CDR3 loop reads CASSLTTSGHTGELFF. In nucleotides, the CDR3 is TGTGCCAGCAGCTTGACGACTAGCGGACACACCGGGGAGCTGTTTTTT.

Only one count was recorded for this clone. The CDR3: CASSAPQGARTEQYF. In DNA form, the CDR3 reads TGTGCCAGCAGCGCCCCTCAGGGGGCGCGAACCGAGCAGTACTTC. This sequence joins TRBV28 and TRBJ2-7; 8 positions agree with TRBD1. With V trimmed by 6 bases and J by 6 bases, 13 bases remained unmatched. The CDR3 has 15 amino acids. The germline CDR1 and CDR2 sequences are MDHEN and SYDVKM. Complete variable domain (other parts from reference TRBV28 and TRBJ2-7): DVKVTQSSRYLVKRTGEKVFLECVQDMDHENMFWYRQDPGLGLRLIYFSYDVKMKEKGDIPEGYSVSREKKERFSLILESASTNQTSMYLCASSAPQGARTEQYFGPGTRLTVT.